These 8 T cell receptor beta chains were sequenced from one sample in a study of blood T cell repertoires in COVID-19. Sequencing was performed with immunoSEQ multiplex PCR; in TCRdb, only in-frame clones are kept and a portion is missing. Here the sample spans approximately 61,000 clones, about 86% being singletons. Sequencing used peripheral blood. The receptors were sampled from a woman older than 75 with active COVID-19.

The chain has TRBV6-1 and TRBJ2-2, with TRBD2 as a possible D gene (6 bases). Germline-derived CDR1 and CDR2 are MNHNS and SASEGT. V was clipped by 0 bases and J by 5 bases, with 10 bases between them. The CDR3 sequence is 15 residues long. The DNA of the CDR3 is TGTGCCAGCAGTGAAGCGCTTCGGGGGACCGGGGAGCTGTTTTTT. Protein product: CASSEALRGTGELFF.

The chain recombines TRBV7-8 with TRBJ2-7; the D gene is possibly TRBD2 (7 bases). Germline CDR1 reads SGHVS; CDR2 reads FQNEAQ. The CDR3 totals 14 residues. Trimming removed 3 bases at V and 2 bases at J, with 11 bases between. The CDR3, as DNA: TGTGCCAGCAGCTTTGCGGGGGCGACCTACGAGCAGTACTTC. This gives the protein CASSFAGATYEQYF. The variable domain in full, completed from reference TRBV7-8 and TRBJ2-7, reads GAGVSQSPRYKVAKRGQDVALRCDPISGHVSLFWYQQALGQGPEFLTYFQNEAQLDKSGLPSDRFFAERPEGSVSTLKIQRTQQEDSAVYLCASSFAGATYEQYFGPGTRLTVT.

This chain connects TRBV21-1 to TRBJ1-3; TRBD1 is taken as the D call from the table, unchecked against the DNA. TRBV21-1 is recorded as a pseudogene. The length of the CDR3 is 15 residues. The CDR3 DNA is TGTGCCAGCGCGTCCGGGACAGGGGGCCTAGACACCATATATTTT. Amino acids: CASASGTGGLDTIYF.

This clone was observed once. The rearrangement links TRBV5-4 to TRBJ2-2, with 7 bases fitting TRBD2. V lost 5 bases, J lost 6 bases, and 7 bases stayed unmatched. Germline V gene sequence: CDR1 SGHNT, CDR2 YYREEE (reference sequence). CDR3 length: 14 amino acids. The CDR3 DNA follows: TGTGCCAGCAGACCCGAAGCGGGGCCCGGGGAGCTGTTTTTT. It specifies CASRPEAGPGELFF.

This rearrangement joins TRBV5-4 to TRBJ2-1; TRBD2 matches at 8 bases. The V gene's germline CDR1 is SGHNT and CDR2 YYREEE (reference sequence). There are 19 residues in the CDR3. Unmatched junction bases numbered 15, after V lost 4 bases and J lost 0 bases. The CDR3 is CASSPAGGGGQSSYNEQFF. Written as DNA, the CDR3 is TGTGCCAGCAGCCCCGCGGGTGGCGGGGGGCAGAGCTCCTACAATGAGCAGTTCTTC.

This clone was seen just once. V is TRBV25-1 and J is TRBJ2-6, with D possibly being TRBD2 (6 bases). The ends were cut back, 6 bases at V and 0 bases at J, with 9 bases in the middle. The V gene's germline CDR1 is MGHDK and CDR2 SYGVNS. The CDR3 sequence is 15 residues long. CDR3 coding DNA: TGTGCCAGCAGCTCCGGGGGCTCTGGGGCCAACGTCCTGACTTTC. This codes for CASSSGGSGANVLTF.

V is TRBV9 and J is TRBJ2-1; 7 nucleotides line up with TRBD1. CDR3 length: 14 amino acids. Germline CDR1 SGDLS, CDR2 YYNGEE. With V trimmed by 2 bases and J by 2 bases, 1 base remained unmatched. The CDR3: CASSVRGTYNEQFF. The DNA for the CDR3 is TGTGCCAGCAGCGTCAGGGGGACCTACAATGAGCAGTTCTTC.

The rearrangement joins TRBV5-1 to TRBJ2-2, with a possible D match to TRBD2 (5 bases). The CDR3 spans 13 residues. V was shortened by 5 bases and J by 1 base, with 6 bases between the two germline ends. Germline V gene data show CDR1 as SGHRS and CDR2 as YFSETQ. The CDR3 reads CASRSGNTGELFF. DNA of the CDR3: TGCGCCAGCAGGAGCGGGAACACCGGGGAGCTGTTTTTT. The whole variable domain, remainder taken from reference TRBV5-1 and TRBJ2-2, is KAGVTQTPRYLIKTRGQQVTLSCSPISGHRSVSWYQQTPGQGLQFLFEYFSETQRNKGNFPGRFSGRQFSNSRSEMNVSTLELGDSALYLCASRSGNTGELFFGEGSRLTVL.